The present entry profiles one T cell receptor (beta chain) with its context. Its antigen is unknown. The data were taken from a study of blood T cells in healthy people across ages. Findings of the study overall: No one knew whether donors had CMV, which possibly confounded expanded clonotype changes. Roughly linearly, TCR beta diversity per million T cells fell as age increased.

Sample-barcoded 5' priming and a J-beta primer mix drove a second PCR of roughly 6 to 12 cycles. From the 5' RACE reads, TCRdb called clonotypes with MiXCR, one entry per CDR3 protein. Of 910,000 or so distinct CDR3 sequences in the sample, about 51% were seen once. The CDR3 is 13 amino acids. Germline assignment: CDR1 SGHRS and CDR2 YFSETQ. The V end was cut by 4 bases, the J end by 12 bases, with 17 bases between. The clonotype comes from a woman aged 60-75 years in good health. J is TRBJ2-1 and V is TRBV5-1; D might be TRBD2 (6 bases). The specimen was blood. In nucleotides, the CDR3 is TGCGCCAGCAGCCCGGAGGGACTCAAATCGCAGTTCTTC. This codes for CASSPEGLKSQFF.